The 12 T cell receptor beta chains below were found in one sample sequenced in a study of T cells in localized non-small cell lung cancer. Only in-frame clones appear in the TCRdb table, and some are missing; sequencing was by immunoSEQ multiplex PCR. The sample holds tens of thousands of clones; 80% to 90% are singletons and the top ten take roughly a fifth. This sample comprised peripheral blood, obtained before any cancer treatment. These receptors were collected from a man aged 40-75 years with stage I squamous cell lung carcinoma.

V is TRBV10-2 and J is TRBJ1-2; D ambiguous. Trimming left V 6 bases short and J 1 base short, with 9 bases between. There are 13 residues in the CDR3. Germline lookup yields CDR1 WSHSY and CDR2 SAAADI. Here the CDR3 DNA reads TGCGCCAGCAGAGAAAGGGTTAACTATGGCTACACCTTC. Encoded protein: CASRERVNYGYTF.

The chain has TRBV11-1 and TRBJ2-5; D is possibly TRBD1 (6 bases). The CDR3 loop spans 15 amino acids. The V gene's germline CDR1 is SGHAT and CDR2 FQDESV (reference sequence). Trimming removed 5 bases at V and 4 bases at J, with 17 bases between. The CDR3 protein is CASSNIDRYRETQYF. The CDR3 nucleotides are TGTGCCAGCAGCAACATCGACAGGTATAGAGAGACCCAGTACTTC.

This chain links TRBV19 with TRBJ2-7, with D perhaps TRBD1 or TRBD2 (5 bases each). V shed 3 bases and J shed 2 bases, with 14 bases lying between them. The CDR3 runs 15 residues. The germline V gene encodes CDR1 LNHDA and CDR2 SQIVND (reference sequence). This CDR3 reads CASSMAGRATYEQYF. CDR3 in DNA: TGTGCCAGTAGTATGGCGGGCAGGGCTACCTACGAGCAGTACTTC.

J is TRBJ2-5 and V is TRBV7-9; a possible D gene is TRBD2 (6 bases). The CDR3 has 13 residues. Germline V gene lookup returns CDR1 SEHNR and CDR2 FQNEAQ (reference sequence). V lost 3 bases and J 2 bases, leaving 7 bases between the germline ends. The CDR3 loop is CASSFGGQETQYF. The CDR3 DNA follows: TGTGCCAGCAGCTTCGGGGGTCAAGAGACCCAGTACTTC.

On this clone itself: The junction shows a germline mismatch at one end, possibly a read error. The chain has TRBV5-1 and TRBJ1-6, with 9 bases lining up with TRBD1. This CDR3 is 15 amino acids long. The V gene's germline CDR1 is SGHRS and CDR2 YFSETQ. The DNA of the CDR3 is TGCGCCAGCAGTTTGGGACAGGGAAGGAAGTCACCCCTCCACTTT. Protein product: CASSLGQGRKSPLHF.

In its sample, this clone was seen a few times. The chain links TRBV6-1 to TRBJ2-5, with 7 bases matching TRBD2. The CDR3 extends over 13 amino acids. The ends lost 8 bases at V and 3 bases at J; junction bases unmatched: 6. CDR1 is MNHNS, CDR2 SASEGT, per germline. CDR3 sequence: CASGRGSEETQYF. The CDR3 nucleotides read TGTGCCAGCGGGAGGGGCAGCGAAGAGACCCAGTACTTC.

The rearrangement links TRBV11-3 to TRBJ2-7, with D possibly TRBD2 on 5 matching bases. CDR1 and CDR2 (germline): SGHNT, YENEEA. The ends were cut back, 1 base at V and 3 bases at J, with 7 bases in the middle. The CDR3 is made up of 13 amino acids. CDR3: CASSLARGYEQYF. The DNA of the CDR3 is TGTGCCAGCAGCTTAGCACGGGGCTACGAGCAGTACTTC.

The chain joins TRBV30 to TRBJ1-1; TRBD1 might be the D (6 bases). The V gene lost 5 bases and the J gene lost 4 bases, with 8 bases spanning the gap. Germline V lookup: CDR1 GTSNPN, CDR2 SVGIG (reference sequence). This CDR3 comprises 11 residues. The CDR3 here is CAWEGGTEAFF. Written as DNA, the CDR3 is TGTGCCTGGGAAGGGGGCACTGAAGCTTTCTTT.

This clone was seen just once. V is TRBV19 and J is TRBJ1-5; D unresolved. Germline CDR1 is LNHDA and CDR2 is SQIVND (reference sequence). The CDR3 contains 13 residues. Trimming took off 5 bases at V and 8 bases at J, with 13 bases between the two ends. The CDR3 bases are TGTGCCAGTAGTGGCATACGCCCTGAGCCCCAGCATTTT. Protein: CASSGIRPEPQHF.

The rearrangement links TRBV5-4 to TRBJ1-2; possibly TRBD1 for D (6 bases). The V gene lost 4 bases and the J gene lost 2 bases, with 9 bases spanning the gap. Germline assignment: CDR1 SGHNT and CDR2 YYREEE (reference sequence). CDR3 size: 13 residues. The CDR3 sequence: CASSQGKNYGYTF. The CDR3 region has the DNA TGTGCCAGCAGCCAGGGGAAGAACTATGGCTACACCTTC.

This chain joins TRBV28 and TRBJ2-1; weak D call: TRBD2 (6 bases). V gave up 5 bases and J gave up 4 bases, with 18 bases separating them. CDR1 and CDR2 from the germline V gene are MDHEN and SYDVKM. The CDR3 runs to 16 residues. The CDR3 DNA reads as TGTGCCAGCAGTCGAACCCGGGCGGGGCTATACAATGAGCAGTTCTTC. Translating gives CASSRTRAGLYNEQFF.

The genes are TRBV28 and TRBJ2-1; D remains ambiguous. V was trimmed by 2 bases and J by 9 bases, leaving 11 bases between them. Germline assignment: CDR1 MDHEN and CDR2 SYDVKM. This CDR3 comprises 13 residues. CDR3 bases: TGTGCCAGCAGTTTAGGAGCAAGGGTTGAGCAGTTCTTC. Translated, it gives CASSLGARVEQFF.